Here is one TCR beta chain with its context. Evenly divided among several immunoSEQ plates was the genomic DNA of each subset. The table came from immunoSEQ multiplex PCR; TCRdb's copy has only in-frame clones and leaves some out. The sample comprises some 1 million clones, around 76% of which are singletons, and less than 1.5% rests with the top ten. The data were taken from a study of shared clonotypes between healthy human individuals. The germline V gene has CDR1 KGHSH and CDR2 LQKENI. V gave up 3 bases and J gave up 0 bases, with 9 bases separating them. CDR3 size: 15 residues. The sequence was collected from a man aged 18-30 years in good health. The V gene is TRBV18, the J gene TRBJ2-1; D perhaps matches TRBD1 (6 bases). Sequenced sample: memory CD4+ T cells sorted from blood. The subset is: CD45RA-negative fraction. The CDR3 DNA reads TGTGCCAGCTCACCCAAGGACAGCTCCTACAATGAGCAGTTCTTC. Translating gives CASSPKDSSYNEQFF.